This T cell receptor beta chain was documented in a study of shared clonotypes between healthy human individuals. Study as a whole: The donors, a couple of women and a few men, were aged 18 to 49. Study-level results: It was the non-shared clonotypes that had lower generation probabilities than clonotypes shared by all four donors. Compared with memory subsets, naive subsets generally had larger estimated richness.

Assay used: immunoSEQ multiplex PCR; TCRdb lists only in-frame clones, some missing. In the table there are roughly 2.2 million clones, approximately 90% of which are singletons. Details on this clone: What it binds is unknown.

Deletions cut 0 bases from V and 5 bases from J, with 13 bases between. The CDR3 is 15 amino acids. Germline V gene lookup returns CDR1 SGHVS and CDR2 FQNEAQ. This chain connects TRBV7-8 to TRBJ2-5; a weak D match, TRBD2 (5 bases). Sequencing was performed on naive CD4+ T cells from PBMCs. Documented subset: CD45RA+ positively selected. This TCR was recovered from a man younger than 35 in good health. Some clones in this sample may be carry-over from other donors' samples. This chain's CDR3 is CASSLAERLSETQYF. The CDR3 bases are TGTGCCAGCAGCTTAGCCGAACGACTAAGTGAGACCCAGTACTTC.